These 22 T cell receptor beta chains came from one sample sequenced in a study of blood T cell repertoires in COVID-19. Assay: immunoSEQ multiplex PCR; the TCRdb copy retains only in-frame clones and omits some. This table holds a few hundred thousand clones, 80% to 90% found once. Source material: PBMCs or T cells enriched from blood (not recorded which). All receptors come from a woman under 30 who had recovered from COVID-19.

J is TRBJ1-6 and V is TRBV30; the D gene is possibly TRBD1 (5 bases). CDR3 length equals 12 residues. Germline V gene data show CDR1 as GTSNPN and CDR2 as SVGIG (reference sequence). V shed 2 bases and J shed 8 bases, with 7 bases lying between them. CDR3 DNA: TGTGCCTGGAGTCCCAGGGATTCACCCCTCCACTTT. This encodes CAWSPRDSPLHF.

The chain couples TRBV4-3 to TRBJ1-1, with TRBD1 identical over 8 bases. CDR3 length: 16 residues. The germline CDR1 and CDR2 sequences are LGHNA and YSLEER. The V and J ends lost 3 bases and 5 bases, in that order; junction bases with no gene match: 11. CDR3 sequence reads: CASSHPGGQGGTEAFF. CDR3 nucleotides: TGCGCCAGCAGCCACCCCGGAGGACAGGGAGGAACTGAAGCTTTCTTT.

The chain couples TRBV19 to TRBJ2-1; 8 positions match TRBD2. V lost 5 bases, J lost 0 bases, and 3 bases stayed unmatched. Per the germline V gene, CDR1 is LNHDA and CDR2 is SQIVND (reference sequence). This CDR3 has 15 amino acids. In nucleotides, the CDR3 is TGTGCCAGTAGTCTGCGGGGGGCCTCCTACAATGAGCAGTTCTTC. It specifies CASSLRGASYNEQFF.

The sample holds one count of this clone. The rearrangement uses TRBV18 and TRBJ1-4; tentative D call: TRBD1 (5 bases). V was clipped by 3 bases and J by 4 bases, with 9 bases between them. This CDR3 region has 14 residues. CDR1 KGHSH and CDR2 LQKENI come from the germline V gene. CDR3 region: CASSPQGGNEKLFF. Here the CDR3 DNA reads TGTGCCAGCTCACCCCAGGGTGGTAATGAAAAACTGTTTTTT.

The chain employs TRBV19 and TRBJ2-2; weak D call: TRBD2 (7 bases). The V gene lost 2 bases and the J gene lost 7 bases, with 17 bases spanning the gap. Germline V gene data show CDR1 as LNHDA and CDR2 as SQIVND (reference sequence). This CDR3 is built from 16 residues. CDR3 in amino acids: CASSILRGGLGGELFF. The DNA for the CDR3 is TGTGCCAGTAGTATATTGAGGGGGGGCCTTGGCGGGGAGCTGTTTTTT.

The CDR3 nucleotides are TGCAGTGCTAGTTTAGTCCCAGATACGCAGTATTTT. Protein product: CSASLVPDTQYF. The V gene is TRBV20-1, the J gene TRBJ2-3; D remains unclear. Germline CDR1 is DFQATT and CDR2 is SNEGSKA (reference sequence). The V end lost 3 bases, the J end lost 4 bases, and 8 bases lay between the germline ends. This CDR3 is 12 amino acids long.

CDR3: CAIRGRDWGRNTEAFF. The DNA of the CDR3 is TGTGCCATCAGAGGCCGAGATTGGGGCCGGAACACTGAAGCTTTCTTT. The V and J genes are TRBV10-3 and TRBJ1-1; a weak D match, TRBD1 (5 bases). The germline V gene encodes CDR1 ENHRY and CDR2 SYGVKD. The CDR3 has 16 residues. Trimming stripped 6 bases from V and 1 base from J, with 18 bases between.

This sequence joins TRBV28 and TRBJ1-5; 7 bases map to TRBD1. Losses at the gene ends were 6 bases for V and 7 bases for J; bases not matched to a gene: 12. Germline assignment: CDR1 MDHEN and CDR2 SYDVKM. The CDR3 spans 15 residues. The CDR3 nucleotides are TGTGCCAGCAGATCGATGGACAGGTATCAACAGCCCCAGCATTTT. As protein: CASRSMDRYQQPQHF.

The gene calls are TRBV30 and TRBJ1-4; D is undetermined. Germline loops: CDR1 GTSNPN, CDR2 SVGIG (reference sequence). CDR3 length: 15 residues. Between the trimmed V and J ends, which lost 0 bases and 8 bases, there was a span of 16 bases. This CDR3 reads CAWSVRRQLGEKLFF. The CDR3 region has the DNA TGTGCCTGGAGTGTACGGAGGCAGCTCGGCGAAAAACTGTTTTTT.

In this sample, this clone turned up once. The gene calls are TRBV7-2 and TRBJ1-6; no clear D. Germline CDR1 and CDR2: SGHTA and FQGNSA. Trimming pared 5 bases from V and 6 bases from J, leaving 14 bases between. The CDR3 consists of 15 residues. The CDR3, as DNA: TGTGCCAGCAGCGCTAACGGGGTGGGTAATTCACCCCTCCACTTT. Translated: CASSANGVGNSPLHF.

The chain combines TRBV30 with TRBJ1-3; D might be TRBD1 (6 bases). In germline, CDR1 is GTSNPN, CDR2 SVGIG (reference sequence). Trimming shortened V by 4 bases and J by 0 bases, and 16 bases separated the two germline ends. The CDR3 spans 16 residues. The chain's CDR3 is CAWTRGQSSSGNTIYF. The CDR3 DNA sequence: TGTGCCTGGACCCGTGGACAGTCAAGCTCTGGAAACACCATATATTTT.

The J gene is TRBJ1-6, the V gene TRBV4-2; 8 bases align to TRBD1. J was trimmed by 9 bases and V by 2 bases; bases with no gene match: 6. Germline values: CDR1 LGHNA, CDR2 YNFKEQ. The CDR3 extends over 15 amino acids. The CDR3 DNA follows: TGTGCCAGCAGCCAACCGGGACAGGAGGGTTCACCCCTCCACTTT. Translating gives CASSQPGQEGSPLHF.

The V and J genes are TRBV30 and TRBJ1-2; tentative D call: TRBD1 (5 bases). This CDR3 region has 16 residues. Germline assignment: CDR1 GTSNPN and CDR2 SVGIG (reference sequence). V was pared by 3 bases and J by 6 bases, with 23 bases between. CDR3 coding DNA: TGTGCCTGGAGCGGGGGACTCGACGGCCCCTTTAATGGCTACACCTTC. Amino acid sequence: CAWSGGLDGPFNGYTF.

The V call is TRBV19, the J call TRBJ2-7, with 12 nucleotides matching TRBD2. Germline CDR1 and CDR2: LNHDA and SQIVND (reference sequence). Losses at the gene ends were 4 bases for V and 4 bases for J; bases not matched to a gene: 5. This CDR3 spans 15 amino acids. The CDR3 DNA reads TGTGCCAGTAGTACCCCGACTAGCGGGAGATACGAGCAGTACTTC. It encodes CASSTPTSGRYEQYF.

This chain joins TRBV6-1 and TRBJ1-1, with 8 bases lining up with TRBD1. V gave up 1 base and J gave up 10 bases; unmatched junction bases: 5. The CDR3 loop spans 13 amino acids. Per germline, CDR1 MNHNS and CDR2 SASEGT. In nucleotides, the CDR3 is TGTGCCAGCAGTGAAGACAGGGGGACGTCAGCTTTCTTT. It encodes CASSEDRGTSAFF.

The V and J genes are TRBV28 and TRBJ2-1, with D maybe TRBD2 (6 bases). V lost 4 bases and J lost 0, with 13 bases in between. This CDR3 is 16 amino acids long. The germline V gene encodes CDR1 MDHEN and CDR2 SYDVKM. CDR3 region: CASSSTSGSSYNEQFF. In nucleotides, the CDR3 is TGTGCCAGCAGTTCCACATCCGGGAGCTCCTACAATGAGCAGTTCTTC.

The chain recombines TRBV30 with TRBJ1-1, with D uncertain. The V and J ends lost 2 bases and 3 bases respectively, with 10 bases between them. The CDR3 loop spans 13 amino acids. Germline V gene data show CDR1 as GTSNPN and CDR2 as SVGIG (reference sequence). CDR3: CAWSMSTYTEAFF. DNA of the CDR3: TGTGCCTGGAGTATGAGTACCTACACTGAAGCTTTCTTT.

CDR3: CASSQAYRRANTEAFF. DNA for the CDR3: TGTGCCAGCAGCCAAGCCTACCGCAGGGCGAACACTGAAGCTTTCTTT. J is TRBJ1-1 and V is TRBV3-1 (or the pseudogene TRBV3-2); a weak D match, TRBD1 (5 bases). Germline V gene sequence: CDR1 LGHDT, CDR2 YNNKEL (reference sequence). V lost 1 base, J lost 1 base, and 13 bases lay in between. The CDR3 loop spans 16 amino acids.

The V gene is TRBV5-8, the J gene TRBJ1-3, with 7 bases identical to TRBD1. Per the germline V gene, CDR1 is SGHTS and CDR2 is YDEGEE. The CDR3 spans 15 residues. The ends lost 4 bases at V and 4 bases at J; junction bases unmatched: 8. CDR3 in amino acids: CASSQRDRVGNTIYF. For the CDR3, the DNA is TGTGCCAGCAGCCAACGCGACAGGGTCGGAAACACCATATATTTT.

J is TRBJ2-1 and V is TRBV11-1; D is undetermined. CDR1 SGHAT and CDR2 FQDESV come from the germline V gene (reference sequence). The V gene lost 5 bases and the J gene lost 0 bases, with 8 bases spanning the gap. The length of the CDR3 is 14 residues. The CDR3 sequence is CASSTQHSYNEQFF. CDR3 sequence (DNA): TGTGCCAGCAGCACCCAACACTCCTACAATGAGCAGTTCTTC.

This chain links TRBV28 with TRBJ1-1, with 8 nucleotides matching TRBD1. The CDR3 spans 13 residues. In germline, CDR1 is MDHEN, CDR2 SYDVKM. The V segment lost 3 bases and the J segment 7 bases; nucleotides outside the gene matches: 4. DNA of the CDR3: TGTGCCAGCAGTTTGTCCGACAGGGGTGAAGCTTTCTTT. This gives the protein CASSLSDRGEAFF.

The chain carries TRBV4-1 and TRBJ1-3; weak D call: TRBD1 (6 bases). The CDR3 totals 15 residues. The V gene lost 1 base and the J gene lost 4 bases, with 11 bases spanning the gap. Germline lookup yields CDR1 MGHRA and CDR2 YSYEKL. The CDR3 protein is CASSQAQGPGNTIYF. In DNA, the CDR3 is TGCGCCAGCAGCCAAGCGCAGGGGCCGGGAAACACCATATATTTT.